This T cell receptor (beta chain) emerged from a study of T cell changes during pregnancy in multiple sclerosis. The method was immunoSEQ multiplex PCR; TCRdb's version includes in-frame clones alone and lacks a portion of them. The table has 55,000 to 75,000 clones, about 90% seen once. The CDR3 sequence is 16 residues long. Trimming pared 3 bases from V and 6 bases from J, leaving 18 bases between. Germline V gene lookup returns CDR1 MGHRA and CDR2 YSYEKL. The sample consisted of peripheral blood, taken in the third trimester of pregnancy. The chain combines TRBV4-1 with TRBJ1-5; D might be TRBD1 (6 bases). This sequence originates from a female donor in good health, enrolled as a control in a pregnancy study. In DNA form, the CDR3 reads TGCGCCAGCAGCCAGGGTCCGGACAGCCGGCGTCAGCCCCAGCATTTT. It encodes CASSQGPDSRRQPQHF.